Listed here are 16 T cell receptor beta chains from one sample, sequenced in a study of blood T cells in healthy people across ages. The use of a sample-barcoded 5' primer and a J-beta primer mix characterized a second PCR of roughly 7 to 11 cycles. TCRdb reprocessed the 5' RACE reads via MiXCR and lists one record per CDR3 protein. The sample holds approximately 810,000 distinct CDR3 sequences, about 28% seen once. The sample consisted of blood. The receptor source for this set is a woman aged 80 or over in good health.

This clonotype was picked up many times. The V call is TRBV11-3, the J call TRBJ2-1; tentative D call: TRBD1 (6 bases). The CDR3 sequence is 14 residues long. V was clipped by 7 bases and J by 7 bases, with 17 bases between them. CDR1 is SGHNT and CDR2 is YENEEA in the germline V gene. CDR3 in DNA: TGTGCCAGCATCAAAGCAGGGACACTGAATGAGCAGTTCTTC. Its protein is CASIKAGTLNEQFF.

This clonotype was observed many times. The chain has TRBV29-1 and TRBJ1-5; 8 bases match TRBD1. J was trimmed by 1 base and V by 6 bases; bases with no gene match: 5. Germline CDR1 is SQVTM and CDR2 is ANQGSEA. The length of the CDR3 is 14 residues. The CDR3 DNA is TGCAGCGTAGTTACAGGGGGAAGCAATCAGCCCCAGCATTTT. The encoded protein is CSVVTGGSNQPQHF.

This clonotype was seen more than once but under ten times. The J gene is TRBJ2-1, the V gene TRBV20-1; D is tentatively TRBD1 or TRBD2 (5 bases each). V shed 6 bases and J shed 0 bases, with 12 bases lying between them. The CDR3 extends over 14 amino acids. The germline V gene has CDR1 DFQATT and CDR2 SNEGSKA (reference sequence). DNA for the CDR3: TGCAGTGCCGGGACGGGGAGCTCCTACAATGAGCAGTTCTTC. Amino acids: CSAGTGSSYNEQFF.

At least ten counts were recorded for this clonotype. The CDR3 coding sequence is TGCAGCGTCAAGGGCGTGGGGCGGGAGACCCAGTACTTC. This translates into CSVKGVGRETQYF. The chain employs TRBV29-1 and TRBJ2-5; a possible D gene is TRBD1 (5 bases). The germline CDR1 and CDR2 sequences are SQVTM and ANQGSEA. The CDR3 is 13 residues long. The V end was cut by 6 bases, the J end by 5 bases, with 16 bases between.

This sequence joins TRBV15 and TRBJ1-2, with 8 positions matching TRBD1. The length of the CDR3 is 14 residues. Germline values: CDR1 LNHNV, CDR2 YYDKDF (reference sequence). V trimming: 0 bases; J trimming: 11 bases; junction bases outside the gene matches: 8. The DNA for the CDR3 is TGTGCCACCAGCAGAGATGAGACAGGGGAATTGTACACCTTC. It codes for CATSRDETGELYTF.

V is TRBV24-1 and J is TRBJ1-4, with TRBD1 as a possible D gene (6 bases). Germline lookup yields CDR1 KGHDR and CDR2 SFDVKD. Deletions cut 5 bases from V and 8 bases from J, with 14 bases between. The CDR3 runs to 14 residues. The CDR3 spells CATSGGPTGEKLFF. Here the CDR3 DNA reads TGTGCCACCAGTGGGGGCCCAACAGGGGAAAAACTGTTTTTT.

This clonotype was counted many times. The rearrangement links TRBV5-1 to TRBJ2-3; D uncertain. Germline V gene sequence: CDR1 SGHRS, CDR2 YFSETQ. CDR3 length equals 15 residues. The ends were cut back, 4 bases at V and 4 bases at J, with 16 bases in the middle. The CDR3 spells CASSLVVSTPDTQYF. CDR3 DNA: TGCGCCAGCAGCCTGGTTGTAAGTACCCCAGATACGCAGTATTTT.

This clonotype was seen more than once but under ten times. This clone may be a read error of a much larger clone one base away. This chain joins TRBV6-5 and TRBJ2-3; D is possibly TRBD1 or TRBD2 (5 bases each). Trimming shortened V by 11 bases and J by 5 bases, and 17 bases separated the two germline ends. This CDR3 contains 13 residues. CDR1 and CDR2 (germline): MNHEY, SVGAGI. The CDR3: CAGITRGGDTQYF. CDR3 in DNA: TGTGCCGGCATTACCCGTGGGGGAGATACGCAGTATTTT.

In this sample, this clonotype turned up a few times. This sequence joins TRBV12-3 or TRBV12-4 and TRBJ2-6, with D uncertain. With 3 bases removed from V and 0 bases from J, the gap between germline ends came to 12 bases. The CDR3 totals 17 residues. In DNA, the CDR3 is TGTGCCAGCAGTTTCTACGGAACCAGCTCTGGGGCCAACGTCCTGACTTTC. It translates to CASSFYGTSSGANVLTF.

The chain has TRBV18 and TRBJ2-1; D is undetermined. In germline, CDR1 is KGHSH, CDR2 LQKENI. This CDR3 is built from 12 residues. The V end lost 5 bases, the J end lost 9 bases, and 11 bases lay between the germline ends. CDR3 coding DNA: TGTGCCAGCTCAGCAACAGAAAGTGAGCAGTTCTTC. It yields the protein CASSATESEQFF.

The table lists this clonotype with a few counts. The chain has TRBV10-3 and TRBJ1-1; D gene ambiguous. Deletions cut 4 bases from V and 1 base from J, with 7 bases between. In germline, CDR1 is ENHRY, CDR2 SYGVKD. The CDR3 is 13 amino acids. The CDR3: CAISGAENTEAFF. The CDR3 DNA follows: TGTGCCATCAGTGGGGCCGAGAACACTGAAGCTTTCTTT.

This clonotype was observed a single time. This chain links TRBV10-3 with TRBJ2-5; TRBD2 aligns across 13 bases. This CDR3 is 16 amino acids long. Germline V CDR1 and CDR2: ENHRY, SYGVKD. V shed 7 bases and J 5 bases; nucleotides not matched to a gene: 10. The CDR3 loop reads CAIKATSGGTGETQYF. The CDR3 DNA reads as TGTGCCATCAAGGCGACTAGCGGGGGGACCGGGGAGACCCAGTACTTC.

This clonotype turned up a few times. This rearrangement joins TRBV3-1 to TRBJ2-1; D is tentatively TRBD1 or TRBD2 (7 bases each). The germline V gene encodes CDR1 LGHDT and CDR2 YNNKEL (reference sequence). V lost 1 base to trimming and J lost 9 bases, with 13 bases between them. This CDR3 region has 14 residues. DNA for the CDR3: TGTGCCAGCAGCCAAGTGGCAGGGGGGGCTGAGCAGTTCTTC. It encodes CASSQVAGGAEQFF.

V and J are TRBV5-1 and TRBJ2-4; 8 bases are shared with TRBD2. The CDR3 totals 15 residues. J gave up 5 bases and V 3 bases, and 7 bases lay outside the gene matches. Per the germline V gene, CDR1 is SGHRS and CDR2 is YFSETQ. The CDR3 DNA reads as TGCGCCAGCAGCTCTACCCGGGGGGGTCAAAACATTCAGTACTTC. Amino acid sequence: CASSSTRGGQNIQYF.

This clonotype was detected only a few times. The chain uses TRBV7-2 and TRBJ2-2; D gene unclear. From germline, CDR1 is SGHTA and CDR2 FQGNSA. This CDR3 has 15 amino acids. V lost 4 bases and J lost 2, with 11 bases in between. For the CDR3, the DNA is TGTGCCAGCAGCTCACACGGACCTAACACCGGGGAGCTGTTTTTT. The encoded protein is CASSSHGPNTGELFF.

This clonotype showed up just a few times. A much larger clonotype is one base distant, so this may be a read error. The rearrangement links TRBV20-1 to TRBJ2-5; no clear D. Germline V gene data show CDR1 as DFQATT and CDR2 as SNEGSKA (reference sequence). Trimming pared 0 bases from V and 11 bases from J, leaving 10 bases between. The length of the CDR3 is 11 residues. The CDR3 region has the DNA TGCAGTGCTAGAGAAATGAATGAGCAGTACTTC. Protein product: CSAREMNEQYF.